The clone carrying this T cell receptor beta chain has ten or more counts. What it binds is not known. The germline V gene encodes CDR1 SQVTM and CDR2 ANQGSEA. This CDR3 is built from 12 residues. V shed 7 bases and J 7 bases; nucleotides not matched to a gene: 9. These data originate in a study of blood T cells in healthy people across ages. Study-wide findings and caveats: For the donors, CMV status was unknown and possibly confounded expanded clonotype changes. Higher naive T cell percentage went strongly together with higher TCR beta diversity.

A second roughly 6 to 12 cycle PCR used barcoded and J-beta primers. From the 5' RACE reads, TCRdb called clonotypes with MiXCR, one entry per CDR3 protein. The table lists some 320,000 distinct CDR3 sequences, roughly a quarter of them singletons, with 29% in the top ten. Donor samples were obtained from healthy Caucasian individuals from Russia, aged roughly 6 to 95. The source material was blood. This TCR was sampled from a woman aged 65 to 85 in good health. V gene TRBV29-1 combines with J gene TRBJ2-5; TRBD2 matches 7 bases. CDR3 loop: CSAADLAVTQYF. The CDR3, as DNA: TGCAGCGCTGCGGACCTAGCGGTGACCCAGTACTTC.